This paragraph reports one T cell receptor (beta chain). Per the original methods: Amplification of reference gene primers provided the estimated nucleated cell counts. TCRdb keeps only in-frame clones here, not all; method: immunoSEQ multiplex PCR. The V and J calls and the clone size are those of that table, but D and trimming were determined from the DNA. The data show around 90,000 clones, roughly four fifths seen once. The record originates from a study of blood T cell repertoires in COVID-19. The overall study: The United States, Italy and Spain supplied acute and convalescent COVID-19 samples. T cells, B-cell-depleted T cells, or PBMCs provided the cDNA or gDNA that served as material.

This CDR3 comprises 15 residues. V gave up 0 bases and J gave up 5 bases; unmatched junction bases: 5. The germline V gene has CDR1 MNHNY and CDR2 SVGAGI (reference sequence). The chain joins TRBV6-6 to TRBJ2-7; 9 positions agree with TRBD1. Sequencing used peripheral blood. The clonotype comes from a human donor in a cohort sampled during active COVID-19. CDR3 region: CASSYSGTGRNEQYF. The CDR3 DNA follows: TGTGCCAGCAGTTACTCGGGGACAGGGCGGAACGAGCAGTACTTC.